This TCR beta chain was recorded in a study of cytomegalovirus exposure and HLA in healthy donors. The PCR made use of 60 Vbeta and 13 Jbeta primers. Sequenced by immunoSEQ multiplex PCR; TCRdb stores in-frame clones only, minus some. The profile covers more than 150,000 clones, with roughly 88% appearing a single time and around 1.2% taken by the ten largest. Study-level findings and limits: The analysis excluded some indistinguishable V segments, including TRBV6-2 and TRBV6-3. It was around 160 TCR beta chains that were listed as cytomegalovirus-associated.

Germline CDR1 and CDR2: SGHRS and YFSETQ. The CDR3 is 15 amino acids. Trimming took 3 bases from V and 0 from J, leaving 13 bases between them. In regard to this clone: Its matching antigen is unknown.

J is TRBJ2-7 and V is TRBV5-1, with D maybe TRBD2 (6 bases). The TCR sequence derives from a girl aged 2-10 years in good health and CMV-seropositive. Sequenced input: PBMCs. The CDR3 DNA reads as TGCGCCAGCAGCTGGGGACTTGAACACTCCTACGAGCAGTACTTC. Translation gives CASSWGLEHSYEQYF.